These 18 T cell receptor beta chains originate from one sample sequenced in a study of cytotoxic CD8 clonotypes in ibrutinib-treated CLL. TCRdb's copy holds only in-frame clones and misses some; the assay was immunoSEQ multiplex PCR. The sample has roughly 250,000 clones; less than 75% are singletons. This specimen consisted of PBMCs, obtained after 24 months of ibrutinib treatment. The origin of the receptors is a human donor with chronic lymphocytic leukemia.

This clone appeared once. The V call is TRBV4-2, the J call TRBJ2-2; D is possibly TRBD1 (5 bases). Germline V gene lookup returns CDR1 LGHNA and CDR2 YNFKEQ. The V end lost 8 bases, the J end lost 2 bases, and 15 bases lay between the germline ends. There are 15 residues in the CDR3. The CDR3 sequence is CASGFGAPNTGELFF. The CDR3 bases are TGTGCCAGCGGATTTGGGGCTCCAAACACCGGGGAGCTGTTTTTT.

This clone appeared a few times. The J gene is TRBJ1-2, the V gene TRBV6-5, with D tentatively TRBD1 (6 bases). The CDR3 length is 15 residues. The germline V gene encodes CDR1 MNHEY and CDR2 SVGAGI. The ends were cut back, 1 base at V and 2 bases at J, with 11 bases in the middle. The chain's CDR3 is CASSYFGGANYGYTF. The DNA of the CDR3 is TGTGCCAGCAGTTACTTTGGGGGCGCGAACTATGGCTACACCTTC.

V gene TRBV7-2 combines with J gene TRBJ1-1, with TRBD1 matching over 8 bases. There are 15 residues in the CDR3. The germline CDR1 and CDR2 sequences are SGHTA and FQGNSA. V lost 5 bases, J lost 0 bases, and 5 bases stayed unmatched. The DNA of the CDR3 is TGTGCCAGCAGCCGGGAACAGGGGGTGAACACTGAAGCTTTCTTT. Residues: CASSREQGVNTEAFF.

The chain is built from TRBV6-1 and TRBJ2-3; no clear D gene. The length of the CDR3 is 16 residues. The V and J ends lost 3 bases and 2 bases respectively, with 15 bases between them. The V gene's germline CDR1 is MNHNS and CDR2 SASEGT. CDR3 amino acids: CASSDNSLALTDTQYF. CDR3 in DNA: TGTGCCAGCAGTGATAACTCGCTGGCGCTCACAGATACGCAGTATTTT.

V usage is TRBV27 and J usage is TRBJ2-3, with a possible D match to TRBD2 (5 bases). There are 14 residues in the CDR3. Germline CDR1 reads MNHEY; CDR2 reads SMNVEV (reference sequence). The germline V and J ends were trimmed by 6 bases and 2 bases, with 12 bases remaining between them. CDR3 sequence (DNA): TGTGCCAGCAGCCCTACAGCGGTCACAGATACGCAGTATTTT. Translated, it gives CASSPTAVTDTQYF.

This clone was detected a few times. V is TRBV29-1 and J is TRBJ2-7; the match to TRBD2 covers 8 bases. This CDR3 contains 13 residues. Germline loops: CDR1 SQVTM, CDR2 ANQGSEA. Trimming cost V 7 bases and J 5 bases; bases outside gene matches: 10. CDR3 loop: CSAERGTPNEQYF. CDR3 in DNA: TGCAGCGCCGAGCGGGGGACTCCCAACGAGCAGTACTTC.

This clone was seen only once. For the CDR3, the DNA is TGTGCCAGCAGTGAAGGACAGGGGGCCTCAGATACGCAGTATTTT. Residues: CASSEGQGASDTQYF. The chain couples TRBV25-1 to TRBJ2-3; 11 bases are shared with TRBD1. Germline V lookup: CDR1 MGHDK, CDR2 SYGVNS. The length of the CDR3 is 15 residues. J gave up 4 bases and V 2 bases, and 2 bases lay outside the gene matches.

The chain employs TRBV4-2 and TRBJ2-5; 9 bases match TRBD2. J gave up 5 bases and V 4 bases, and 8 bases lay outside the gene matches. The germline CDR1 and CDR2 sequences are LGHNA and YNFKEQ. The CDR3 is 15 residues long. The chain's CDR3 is CASSPGGSGSETQYF. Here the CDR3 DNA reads TGTGCCAGCAGCCCGGGGGGTAGCGGGAGTGAGACCCAGTACTTC.

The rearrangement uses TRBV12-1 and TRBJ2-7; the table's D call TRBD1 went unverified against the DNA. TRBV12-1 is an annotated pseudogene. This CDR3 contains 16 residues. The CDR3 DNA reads TGTGCCAGCAGCTTTCCAGAAACAAAAACCTCCTACGAGCAGTACTTC. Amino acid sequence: CASSFPETKTSYEQYF.

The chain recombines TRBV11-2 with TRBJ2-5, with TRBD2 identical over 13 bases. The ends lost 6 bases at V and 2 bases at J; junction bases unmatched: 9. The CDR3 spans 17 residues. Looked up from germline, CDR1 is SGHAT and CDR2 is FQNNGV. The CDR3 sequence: CASSSGTSGILQETQYF. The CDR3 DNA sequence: TGTGCCAGCAGTTCCGGGACTAGCGGGATCTTACAAGAGACCCAGTACTTC.

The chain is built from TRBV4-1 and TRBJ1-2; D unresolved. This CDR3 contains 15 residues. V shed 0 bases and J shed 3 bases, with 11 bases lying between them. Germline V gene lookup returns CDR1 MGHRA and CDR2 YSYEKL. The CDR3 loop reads CASSQEPDSYYGYTF. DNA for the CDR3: TGCGCCAGCAGCCAAGAGCCAGATTCGTACTATGGCTACACCTTC.

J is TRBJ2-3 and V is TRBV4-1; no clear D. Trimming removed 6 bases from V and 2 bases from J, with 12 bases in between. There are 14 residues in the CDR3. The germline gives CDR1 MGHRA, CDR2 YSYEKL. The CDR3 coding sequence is TGCGCCAGCAGTCCTACCCCCCTCACAGATACGCAGTATTTT. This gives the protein CASSPTPLTDTQYF.

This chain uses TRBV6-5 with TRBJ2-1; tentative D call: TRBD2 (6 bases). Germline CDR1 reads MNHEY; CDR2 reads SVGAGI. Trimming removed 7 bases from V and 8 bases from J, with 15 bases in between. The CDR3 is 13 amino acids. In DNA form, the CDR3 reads TGTGCCAGCAAACGGGAGTGGAGTGATGAGCAGTTCTTC. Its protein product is CASKREWSDEQFF.

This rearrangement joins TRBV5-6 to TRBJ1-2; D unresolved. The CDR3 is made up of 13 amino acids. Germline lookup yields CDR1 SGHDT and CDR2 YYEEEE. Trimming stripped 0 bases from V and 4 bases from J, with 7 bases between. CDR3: CASSLAQVYGYTF. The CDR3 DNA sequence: TGTGCCAGCAGCTTGGCCCAGGTCTATGGCTACACCTTC. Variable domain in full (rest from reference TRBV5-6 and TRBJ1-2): DAGVTQSPTHLIKTRGQQVTLRCSPKSGHDTVSWYQQALGQGPQFIFQYYEEEERQRGNFPDRFSGHQFPNYSSELNVNALLLGDSALYLCASSLAQVYGYTFGSGTRLTVV.

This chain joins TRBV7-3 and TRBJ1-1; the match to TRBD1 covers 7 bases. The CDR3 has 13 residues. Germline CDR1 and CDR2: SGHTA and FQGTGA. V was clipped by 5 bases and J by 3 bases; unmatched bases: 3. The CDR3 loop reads CASSQQGDTEAFF. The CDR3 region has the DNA TGTGCCAGCAGCCAGCAGGGGGACACTGAAGCTTTCTTT.

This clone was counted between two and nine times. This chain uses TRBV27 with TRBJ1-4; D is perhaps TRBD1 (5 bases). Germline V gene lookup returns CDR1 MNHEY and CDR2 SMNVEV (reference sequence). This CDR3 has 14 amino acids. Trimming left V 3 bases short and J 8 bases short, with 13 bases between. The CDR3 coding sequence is TGTGCCAGCAGTTTCTTTTTGGGGACCGAAAAACTGTTTTTT. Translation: CASSFFLGTEKLFF. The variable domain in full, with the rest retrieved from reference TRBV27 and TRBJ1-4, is EAQVTQNPRYLITVTGKKLTVTCSQNMNHEYMSWYRQDPGLGLRQIYYSMNVEVTDKGDVPEGYKVSRKEKRNFPLILESPSPNQTSLYFCASSFFLGTEKLFFGSGTQLSVL.

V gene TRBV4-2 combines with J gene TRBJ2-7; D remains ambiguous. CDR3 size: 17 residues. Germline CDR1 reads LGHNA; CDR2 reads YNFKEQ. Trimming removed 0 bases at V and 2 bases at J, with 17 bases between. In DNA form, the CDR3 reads TGTGCCAGCAGCCAAGAGTTGACCACGACGTCCACCTACGAGCAGTACTTC. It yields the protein CASSQELTTTSTYEQYF.

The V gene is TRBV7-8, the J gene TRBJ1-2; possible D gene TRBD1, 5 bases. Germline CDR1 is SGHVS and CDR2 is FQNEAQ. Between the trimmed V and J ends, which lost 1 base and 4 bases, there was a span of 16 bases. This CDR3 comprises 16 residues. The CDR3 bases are TGTGCCAGCAGCTTAGTTTCAGGGACTATTGTCTATGGCTACACCTTC. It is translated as CASSLVSGTIVYGYTF.